This T cell receptor (beta chain) was captured by sequencing in a study of cytomegalovirus exposure and HLA in healthy donors. Turning to this clone: Its cognate antigen is unknown.

Study observations and caveats: Because they were indistinguishable, some V segments, including TRBV6-2 and TRBV6-3, were excluded.

60 Vbeta and 13 Jbeta primers were used in PCR. The repertoire was sequenced with immunoSEQ multiplex PCR; TCRdb's copy has only in-frame clones and lacks some. This sample has some 48,000 clones, with around 81% found just once. The V gene end was trimmed by 3 bases and the J gene end by 8 bases; junction bases not matched to a gene: 10. Germline values: CDR1 SGHRS, CDR2 YFSETQ. CDR3 length: 15 amino acids. Donors counted as nominally healthy when sampled, yet unrecorded immune exposures were likely. This TCR was sampled from a man in his thirties or forties in good health and CMV-seropositive. Sequencing used PBMCs. The chain carries TRBV5-1 and TRBJ1-2; 10 nucleotides align to TRBD1. CDR3 region: CASSSGTGAFRGYTF. CDR3 nucleotide sequence: TGCGCCAGCAGCTCCGGGACAGGGGCTTTTCGGGGCTACACCTTC.